The entry below describes one T cell receptor beta chain. Its antigen is not known. The table came from immunoSEQ multiplex PCR; TCRdb's copy has only in-frame clones and leaves some out. The table has about 29,000 clones, approximately 79% seen once; the top ten hold 2% to 2.5%. These data originate in a study of regulatory dendritic cells for organ transplantation. The CDR3 is 20 amino acids. V dropped 0 bases and J dropped 5; count of bases not matched to a gene: 17. Germline CDR1 and CDR2: LGHNA and YNFKEQ. Naive CD45RA+ and memory CD45RO+ CD4+ or CD8+ T cells were FACS-sorted. Findings of the study overall: Alloreactive memory CD8+ T cell pools varied considerably between individuals. Among resting subsets, memory CD8+ cells contained the most alloreactive clonotypes.

The TCR comes from a human donor in good health. The material sequenced was memory CD4+ T cells from blood. The subset: CD45RO+ memory T cells. The chain is built from TRBV4-2 and TRBJ1-1; 11 bases are a match to TRBD1. The DNA for the CDR3 is TGTGCCAGCAGCCAAGATTGGACAGGGGGCGACGTGGAGAAGCAGACTGAAGCTTTCTTT. It codes for CASSQDWTGGDVEKQTEAFF.